This entry concerns a single T cell receptor beta chain. Its antigen is undetermined. V lost 0 bases and J lost 10, with 10 bases in between. CDR3 length: 14 residues. Germline lookup yields CDR1 SGHAT and CDR2 FQNNGV. With 60 Vbeta and 13 Jbeta primers, the PCR was carried out. The data were produced by immunoSEQ multiplex PCR, yet TCRdb's version contains in-frame clones alone and is incomplete. The data contain under 150,000 clones, 65% to 90% of them singletons. These data come from a study of cytomegalovirus exposure and HLA in healthy donors. Study results and limitations: An assumption of roughly uniform sequencing depth across donors underlay the presence/absence analyses.

The sequence was collected from a man aged 18 to 30 in good health and CMV-seronegative. Material: PBMCs. The chain uses TRBV11-2 and TRBJ1-6; a possible D gene is TRBD1 (6 bases). CDR3 sequence: CASSLDRGTSPLHF. Here the CDR3 DNA reads TGTGCCAGCAGCTTAGACAGGGGTACCTCACCCCTCCACTTT.